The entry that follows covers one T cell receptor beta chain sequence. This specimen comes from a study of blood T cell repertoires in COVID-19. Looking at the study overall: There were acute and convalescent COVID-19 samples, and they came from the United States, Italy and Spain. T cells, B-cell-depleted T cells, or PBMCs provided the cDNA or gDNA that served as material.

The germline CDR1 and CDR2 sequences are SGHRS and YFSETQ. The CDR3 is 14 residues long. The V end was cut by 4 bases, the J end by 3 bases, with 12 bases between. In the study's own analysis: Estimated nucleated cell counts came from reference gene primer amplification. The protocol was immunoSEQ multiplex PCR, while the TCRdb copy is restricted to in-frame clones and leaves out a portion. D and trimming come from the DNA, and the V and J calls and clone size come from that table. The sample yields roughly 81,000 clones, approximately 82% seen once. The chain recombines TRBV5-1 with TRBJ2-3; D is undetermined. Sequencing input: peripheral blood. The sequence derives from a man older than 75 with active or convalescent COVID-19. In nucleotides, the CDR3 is TGCGCCAGCAGCCCGACTCCGATAACAGATACGCAGTATTTT. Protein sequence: CASSPTPITDTQYF.